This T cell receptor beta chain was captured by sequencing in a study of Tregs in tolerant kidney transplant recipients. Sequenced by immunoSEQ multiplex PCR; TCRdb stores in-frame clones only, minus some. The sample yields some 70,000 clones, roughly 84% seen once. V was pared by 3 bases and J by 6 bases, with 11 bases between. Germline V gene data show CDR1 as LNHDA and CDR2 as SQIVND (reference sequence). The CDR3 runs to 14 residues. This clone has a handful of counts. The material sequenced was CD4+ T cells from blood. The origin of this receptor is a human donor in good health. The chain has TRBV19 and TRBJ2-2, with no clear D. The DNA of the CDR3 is TGTGCCAGTAGTATTGGCCCTTTGGCCGGGGAGCTGTTTTTT. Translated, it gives CASSIGPLAGELFF. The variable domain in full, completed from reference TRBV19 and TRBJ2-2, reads DGGITQSPKYLFRKEGQNVTLSCEQNLNHDAMYWYRQDPGQGLRLIYYSQIVNDFQKGDIAEGYSVSREKKESFPLTVTSAQKNPTAFYLCASSIGPLAGELFFGEGSRLTVL.